The rows below give T cell receptor beta chains drawn from one sample of a study of T cell responses to AZD1222 COVID-19 vaccine. Measured with immunoSEQ multiplex PCR; TCRdb has only the in-frame clones, and not every one. Altogether some 130,000 clones are present, roughly 90% being singletons, with the ten largest covering about 6%. The specimen was peripheral blood, collected on day 0 of AZD1222 vaccination. The source is an adult in good health. CDR3s include the opening cysteine and the closing phenylalanine or tryptophan. A D gene is named only where the DNA matches it firmly. The size of a clone is reported for some rows only, either as once, few or many, or as a class for expanded clones.

abundance: NA
d_gene: TRBD1
v_gene: TRBV19
j_gene: TRBJ2-7
CDR3nt: TGTGCCAGTACCCAGGGGGCGGGTTACGAGCAGTACTTC
CDR3aa: CASTQGAGYEQYF

abundance: NA
d_gene: TRBD1
v_gene: TRBV20-1
j_gene: TRBJ1-1
CDR3nt: TGCAGTGCTAGTGAGGGGACAGCGAACACTGAAGCTTTCTTT
CDR3aa: CSASEGTANTEAFF

abundance: NA
d_gene: NA
v_gene: TRBV12-5
j_gene: TRBJ1-5
CDR3nt: TGTGCTAGTGGTAGTCGGGGGGACGGTAGCAATCAGCCCCAGCATTTT
CDR3aa: CASGSRGDGSNQPQHF

abundance: NA
d_gene: NA
v_gene: TRBV5-4
j_gene: TRBJ2-3
CDR3nt: TGTGCCAGCAGCTTTTCAGGGAGCCCAGATACGCAGTATTTT
CDR3aa: CASSFSGSPDTQYF

abundance: NA
d_gene: NA
v_gene: TRBV6-1
j_gene: TRBJ1-1
CDR3nt: TGTGCCAGCAGTGAAGTTAGGAGGGAAGCTTTCTTT
CDR3aa: CASSEVRREAFF

abundance: once
d_gene: NA
v_gene: TRBV19
j_gene: TRBJ2-1
CDR3nt: TGTGCCAGTAGGGTAAGGGCGGACTACAATGAGCAGTTCTTC
CDR3aa: CASRVRADYNEQFF

abundance: NA
d_gene: NA
v_gene: TRBV30
j_gene: TRBJ1-5
CDR3nt: TGTGCCTGGACAATAGGCCTAGGGGATCAGCCCCAGCATTTT
CDR3aa: CAWTIGLGDQPQHF

abundance: NA
d_gene: NA
v_gene: TRBV19
j_gene: TRBJ1-2
CDR3nt: TGTGCCAGTAGTATGGGTGGCAGTCAAACAGCTAACTATGGCTACACCTTC
CDR3aa: CASSMGGSQTANYGYTF

abundance: NA
d_gene: NA
v_gene: TRBV6-5
j_gene: TRBJ1-1
CDR3nt: TGTGCCAGCAGCTTGACCGGGAGTGAAGCTTTCTTT
CDR3aa: CASSLTGSEAFF

abundance: NA
d_gene: NA
v_gene: TRBV6-2/TRBV6-3
j_gene: TRBJ1-1
CDR3nt: TGTGCCAGCAGTTTTTTCTGGAACACTGAAGCTTTCTTT
CDR3aa: CASSFFWNTEAFF

abundance: NA
d_gene: NA
v_gene: TRBV6-5
j_gene: TRBJ1-5
CDR3nt: TGTGCCAGCAGAACAGGGACCTGGCCCCAGCATTTT
CDR3aa: CASRTGTWPQHF

abundance: NA
d_gene: NA
v_gene: TRBV4-3
j_gene: TRBJ1-4
CDR3nt: TGCGCCAGCAGCCAAGATCAGGAGGGTTCGCGGAAACTGTTTTTT
CDR3aa: CASSQDQEGSRKLFF

abundance: NA
d_gene: NA
v_gene: TRBV3-1/TRBV3-2
j_gene: TRBJ2-7
CDR3nt: TGTGCCACCTCCGGGACCTTCACCTACGAGCAGTACTTC
CDR3aa: CATSGTFTYEQYF

abundance: NA
d_gene: NA
v_gene: TRBV27
j_gene: TRBJ1-2
CDR3nt: TGTGCCAGCAGTTTAGGGGCAGGGAATCCATATGGCTACACCTTC
CDR3aa: CASSLGAGNPYGYTF

abundance: NA
d_gene: NA
v_gene: TRBV18
j_gene: TRBJ1-5
CDR3nt: TGTGCCAACCCTAGGTGGGGCGATCAGCCCCAGCATTTT
CDR3aa: CANPRWGDQPQHF

abundance: once
d_gene: TRBD2
v_gene: TRBV19
j_gene: TRBJ2-7
CDR3nt: TGTGCCAGTAGTTTAACAAGACTAGCTTTACCCTACGAGCAGTACTTC
CDR3aa: CASSLTRLALPYEQYF

abundance: NA
d_gene: NA
v_gene: TRBV7-3
j_gene: TRBJ1-2
CDR3nt: TGTGCCAGCAGCTCTGCGCACACAGGGACACGGCATGGCTACACCTTC
CDR3aa: CASSSAHTGTRHGYTF

abundance: NA
d_gene: NA
v_gene: TRBV5-1
j_gene: TRBJ2-3
CDR3nt: TGCGCCAGCACCCTGGAGCTAGCTAGCACAGATACGCAGTATTTT
CDR3aa: CASTLELASTDTQYF

abundance: NA
d_gene: NA
v_gene: TRBV4-1
j_gene: TRBJ1-2
CDR3nt: TGCGCCAGCAGCCAAGATACAGGTACGGATGGCTACACCTTC
CDR3aa: CASSQDTGTDGYTF

abundance: NA
d_gene: NA
v_gene: TRBV18
j_gene: TRBJ1-3
CDR3nt: TGTGCCAGCTCACCAGGGCGAGTGAGTGGAAACACCATATATTTT
CDR3aa: CASSPGRVSGNTIYF

abundance: NA
d_gene: NA
v_gene: TRBV20-1
j_gene: TRBJ1-5
CDR3nt: TGCAGTGCTAGTCGAAATACAGGACTCCAGCATTTT
CDR3aa: CSASRNTGLQHF

abundance: NA
d_gene: NA
v_gene: TRBV2
j_gene: TRBJ1-1
CDR3nt: TGTGCCAGCAAGGACAACAAGGACACTGAAGCTTTCTTT
CDR3aa: CASKDNKDTEAFF

abundance: NA
d_gene: TRBD1
v_gene: TRBV5-4
j_gene: TRBJ1-1
CDR3nt: TGTGCCAGCAGCTCCCGGGACAGGGAAGGTGAAGCTTTCTTT
CDR3aa: CASSSRDREGEAFF

abundance: few
d_gene: NA
v_gene: TRBV7-8
j_gene: TRBJ1-6
CDR3nt: TGTGCCAGCATGTCGGCAATAAAGAGTAACTCCTATAATTCACCCCTCCACTTT
CDR3aa: CASMSAIKSNSYNSPLHF

abundance: NA
d_gene: NA
v_gene: TRBV5-6
j_gene: TRBJ1-2
CDR3nt: TGTGCCAGCAGCTACCAGGGCGACTGGCGCTATGGCTACACCTTC
CDR3aa: CASSYQGDWRYGYTF

abundance: NA
d_gene: NA
v_gene: TRBV7-6
j_gene: TRBJ1-1
CDR3nt: TGTGCCAGCAGCGTGGAGGCAGCGAACACTGAAGCTTTCTTT
CDR3aa: CASSVEAANTEAFF

abundance: NA
d_gene: NA
v_gene: TRBV12-3/TRBV12-4
j_gene: TRBJ2-7
CDR3nt: TGTGCCAGCAGTTTAGAGACCTTCTACGAGCAGTACTTC
CDR3aa: CASSLETFYEQYF

abundance: NA
d_gene: NA
v_gene: TRBV2
j_gene: TRBJ1-1
CDR3nt: TGTGCCAGCAGAGAGGACCGAACGGGGACTGAAGCTTTCTTT
CDR3aa: CASREDRTGTEAFF

abundance: few
d_gene: NA
v_gene: TRBV27
j_gene: TRBJ2-3
CDR3nt: TGTGCCAGCAGGGATGCCAGGCGACACGCTGGGGATACGCAGTATTTT
CDR3aa: CASRDARRHAGDTQYF

abundance: once
d_gene: TRBD1
v_gene: TRBV11-3
j_gene: TRBJ2-7
CDR3nt: TGTGCCAGCAGCTTAGGGGACAGCGCCTACGAGCAGTACTTC
CDR3aa: CASSLGDSAYEQYF

abundance: NA
d_gene: TRBD1
v_gene: TRBV6-2/TRBV6-3
j_gene: TRBJ1-2
CDR3nt: TGTGCCAGCAGTTATTTGGGACAGCAAACTAATGGCTACACCTTC
CDR3aa: CASSYLGQQTNGYTF

abundance: NA
d_gene: NA
v_gene: TRBV6-4
j_gene: TRBJ1-1
CDR3nt: TGTGCCAGCAGTGAATTCCTAGGGTCCACTGAAGCTTTCTTT
CDR3aa: CASSEFLGSTEAFF

abundance: NA
d_gene: NA
v_gene: TRBV20-1
j_gene: TRBJ1-6
CDR3nt: TGCAGTGCTAGTGAAGGGGTATACGACTCACCCCTCCACTTT
CDR3aa: CSASEGVYDSPLHF

abundance: NA
d_gene: TRBD1
v_gene: TRBV3-1/TRBV3-2
j_gene: TRBJ1-4
CDR3nt: TGTGCCAGCAGCCAGCAAACAGGGGGAACTAATGAAAAACTGTTTTTT
CDR3aa: CASSQQTGGTNEKLFF

abundance: NA
d_gene: NA
v_gene: TRBV11-1
j_gene: TRBJ2-3
CDR3nt: TGTGCCAGCAGCTTCGACCGCACAGATACGCAGTATTTT
CDR3aa: CASSFDRTDTQYF

abundance: NA
d_gene: NA
v_gene: TRBV3-1/TRBV3-2
j_gene: TRBJ2-7
CDR3nt: TGTGCCAGCAGCCAAGTGGAGGCCACAGGTCGCCACGAGCAGTACTTC
CDR3aa: CASSQVEATGRHEQYF

abundance: NA
d_gene: NA
v_gene: TRBV30
j_gene: TRBJ1-3
CDR3nt: TGTGCCTGGGGTAACCTTGTCTCTGGAAACACCATATATTTT
CDR3aa: CAWGNLVSGNTIYF

abundance: few
d_gene: NA
v_gene: TRBV13
j_gene: TRBJ2-3
CDR3nt: TGTGCCAGCAGCTTTGGTGTAGGGGGGGGCTTCGCAGATACGCAGTATTTT
CDR3aa: CASSFGVGGGFADTQYF

abundance: NA
d_gene: TRBD1
v_gene: TRBV29-1
j_gene: TRBJ2-7
CDR3nt: TGCAGCGTTGTGGGGACAGGGCTGTACGAGCAGTACTTC
CDR3aa: CSVVGTGLYEQYF